The 5 T cell receptor beta chains below were found in one sample sequenced in a study of stem cell transplantation in POMP-related autoinflammatory disease. Profiling relied on immunoSEQ multiplex PCR, and the TCRdb table lists in-frame clones only, not all of them. The sample has around 32,000 clones, 88% seen once. The material was CD4+ T cells from PBMCs, obtained before stem cell transplantation. The receptors originated from a human donor with POMP-related autoinflammation and immune dysregulation (PRAID).

The chain couples TRBV30 to TRBJ1-5; D gene uncertain. The CDR3 loop spans 14 amino acids. The V end was cut by 0 bases, the J end by 7 bases, with 13 bases between. Germline CDR1 and CDR2: GTSNPN and SVGIG (reference sequence). The CDR3 sequence: CAWSVRRAKQPQHF. The CDR3 coding sequence is TGTGCCTGGAGTGTACGGAGGGCGAAGCAGCCCCAGCATTTT.

This chain joins TRBV4-2 and TRBJ1-3; 9 nucleotides agree with TRBD1. CDR1 is LGHNA, CDR2 YNFKEQ, per germline. V lost 5 bases to trimming and J lost 7 bases; unmatched junction nucleotides: 6. The CDR3 length is 14 residues. The CDR3 bases are TGTGCCAGCAGCTTCGGGACAGGGTTCAACACCATATATTTT. This encodes CASSFGTGFNTIYF.

This clone appeared a single time. The J gene is TRBJ2-7, the V gene TRBV2; D is ambiguous. Germline V gene lookup returns CDR1 SNHLY and CDR2 FYNNEI. The CDR3 runs 13 residues. The V end lost 1 base, the J end lost 5 bases, and 9 bases lay between the germline ends. CDR3 in DNA: TGTGCCAGCAGTGAAGAGGGCGAGGACGAGCAGTACTTC. Translated, it gives CASSEEGEDEQYF.

The chain joins TRBV14 to TRBJ2-3, with 9 bases that match TRBD2. The germline V gene has CDR1 SGHDN and CDR2 FVKESK. CDR3 length: 15 residues. Losses at the gene ends were 4 bases for V and 5 bases for J; bases not matched to a gene: 7. The CDR3 DNA sequence: TGTGCCAGCAGCCCGGCTAGCGGGAAAGGAGATACGCAGTATTTT. This gives the protein CASSPASGKGDTQYF.

J is TRBJ1-5 and V is TRBV11-3; unclear D gene. Germline assignment: CDR1 SGHNT and CDR2 YENEEA. The length of the CDR3 is 15 residues. V lost 5 bases, J lost 4 bases, and 15 bases lay in between. CDR3 region: CASSHEWANNQPQHF. CDR3 nucleotides: TGTGCCAGCAGCCACGAATGGGCAAATAATCAGCCCCAGCATTTT.